What follows are 15 T cell receptor beta chains derived from one specimen sequenced in a study of response to subunit inactivated influenza vaccine. TCRdb fed the RT-PCR reads into MiXCR, producing one record per CDR3 protein. This sample carries roughly 520,000 distinct CDR3 sequences, about 25% of them seen once, and the ten largest clones take 1.5% to 2%. Source: CD4+ T cells sorted from PBMCs, taken around 5 days after vaccination. Every receptor here comes from a man aged 50 or older who received an inactivated influenza vaccine.

This clonotype has more than one count but fewer than ten. The V gene is TRBV2, the J gene TRBJ2-2; 10 nucleotides match TRBD2. V shed 5 bases, J shed 5 bases, and the junction held 5 bases outside the gene matches. CDR1 is SNHLY and CDR2 is FYNNEI in the germline V gene. This CDR3 is 15 amino acids long. The CDR3 DNA is TGTGCCAGCAGTCTAATAGCGGGAGGAACCGGGGAGCTGTTTTTT. Protein: CASSLIAGGTGELFF.

The genes are TRBV12-3 or TRBV12-4 and TRBJ2-3; D not resolved. Trimming stripped 2 bases from V and 6 bases from J, with 12 bases between. The CDR3 sequence is 14 residues long. In DNA form, the CDR3 reads TGTGCCAGCAGTTTATCACGTCGGACCGATACGCAGTATTTT. Translated: CASSLSRRTDTQYF.

The chain is built from TRBV7-8 and TRBJ1-4; weak D call: TRBD1 (6 bases). With 4 bases removed from V and 4 bases from J, the gap between germline ends came to 13 bases. CDR3 length: 15 residues. Looked up from germline, CDR1 is SGHVS and CDR2 is FQNEAQ. The CDR3 nucleotides read TGTGCCAGCAGCTACCGGGAGGGGGATAATGAAAAACTGTTTTTT. Its protein is CASSYREGDNEKLFF.

This clonotype was picked up a small number of times. V is TRBV27 and J is TRBJ2-1; 9 bases align to TRBD1. In germline, CDR1 is MNHEY, CDR2 SMNVEV (reference sequence). V dropped 8 bases and J dropped 3; count of bases not matched to a gene: 5. CDR3 size: 14 residues. The CDR3 region is CASGRTGVYNEQFF. For the CDR3, the DNA is TGTGCCAGCGGAAGGACAGGGGTCTACAATGAGCAGTTCTTC.

This clonotype occurred a few times. The chain has TRBV5-1 and TRBJ2-3, with 14 bases lining up with TRBD2. V was clipped by 3 bases and J by 2 bases; unmatched bases: 11. The CDR3 runs 19 residues. Looked up from germline, CDR1 is SGHRS and CDR2 is YFSETQ. The CDR3 DNA sequence: TGCGCCAGCAGCTATCCGGGACTAGCGGGAGTGAGGACCACAGATACGCAGTATTTT. Amino acid sequence: CASSYPGLAGVRTTDTQYF.

This chain joins TRBV7-2 and TRBJ2-5; D remains ambiguous. V lost 1 base and J 5 bases, leaving 5 bases between the germline ends. Germline CDR1 SGHTA, CDR2 FQGNSA. CDR3 size: 12 residues. For the CDR3, the DNA is TGTGCCAGCAGCTTAGTTTTTGAGACCCAGTACTTC. Amino acid sequence: CASSLVFETQYF. Looking up the rest from reference TRBV7-2 and TRBJ2-5 gives the full variable domain: GAGVSQSPSNKVTEKGKDVELRCDPISGHTALYWYRQSLGQGLEFLIYFQGNSAPDKSGLPSDRFSAERTGGSVSTLTIQRTQQEDSAVYLCASSLVFETQYFGPGTRLLVL.

The sample holds one count of this clonotype. The chain has TRBV4-2 and TRBJ2-3, with 8 bases lining up with TRBD1. V lost 2 bases to trimming and J lost 4 bases; unmatched junction nucleotides: 5. Germline-derived CDR1 and CDR2 are LGHNA and YNFKEQ. The CDR3 spans 15 residues. In nucleotides, the CDR3 is TGTGCCAGCAGCCAAAGGGACAGGTCCGCAGATACGCAGTATTTT. Its translation is CASSQRDRSADTQYF.

This clonotype was picked up a small number of times. The V call is TRBV20-1, the J call TRBJ2-5; D is unclear. The germline V gene encodes CDR1 DFQATT and CDR2 SNEGSKA (reference sequence). This CDR3 has 12 residues. Trimming cost V 4 bases and J 5 bases, with 11 bases left between them. The CDR3 DNA sequence: TGCAGTGCTATCCCCCCCCGGGAGACCCAGTACTTC. It translates to CSAIPPRETQYF.

The genes are TRBV5-6 and TRBJ2-7; TRBD2 agrees at 13 bases. The V gene's germline CDR1 is SGHDT and CDR2 YYEEEE. This CDR3 contains 16 residues. The V gene end was trimmed by 4 bases and the J gene end by 2 bases; junction bases not matched to a gene: 6. Here the CDR3 DNA reads TGTGCCAGCAGCGTCGGACTAGCGGGAGTCCCCTACGAGCAGTACTTC. This gives the protein CASSVGLAGVPYEQYF.

The chain joins TRBV29-1 to TRBJ2-3, with 11 bases identical to TRBD2. Germline CDR1 reads SQVTM; CDR2 reads ANQGSEA. The CDR3 consists of 14 residues. After removal of 3 bases from V and 6 bases from J, the junction contained 5 bases not matched to a gene. DNA of the CDR3: TGCAGCGTTGATATAGCGGGAGGGCTGGATACGCAGTATTTT. Protein product: CSVDIAGGLDTQYF.

V and J are TRBV20-1 and TRBJ1-6; D gene unclear. Germline values: CDR1 DFQATT, CDR2 SNEGSKA (reference sequence). V was pared by 6 bases and J by 7 bases, with 16 bases between. The CDR3 loop spans 14 amino acids. CDR3 nucleotides: TGCAGTGCCCCCGATTTAGTGGGAAATTCACCCCTCCACTTT. Its protein is CSAPDLVGNSPLHF.

The V gene is TRBV6-1, the J gene TRBJ2-1; 10 bases agree with TRBD1. V gave up 5 bases and J gave up 4 bases; unmatched junction bases: 5. The CDR3 loop spans 15 amino acids. The V gene's germline CDR1 is MNHNS and CDR2 SASEGT. The CDR3 loop is CASSQPGQGYNEQFF. The CDR3 DNA reads as TGTGCCAGCAGTCAACCGGGACAGGGGTACAATGAGCAGTTCTTC.

The chain links TRBV7-2 to TRBJ1-2; D is unresolved. Germline V gene sequence: CDR1 SGHTA, CDR2 FQGNSA. This CDR3 region has 14 residues. V was pared by 1 base and J by 4 bases, with 10 bases between. Here the CDR3 reads CASSLVAGIYGYTF. The CDR3 DNA is TGTGCCAGCAGCTTAGTAGCAGGAATCTATGGCTACACCTTC. Combining the CDR3 with reference TRBV7-2 and TRBJ1-2 gives the whole variable domain GAGVSQSPSNKVTEKGKDVELRCDPISGHTALYWYRQSLGQGLEFLIYFQGNSAPDKSGLPSDRFSAERTGGSVSTLTIQRTQQEDSAVYLCASSLVAGIYGYTFGSGTRLTVV.

The table lists this clonotype with many counts. V usage is TRBV7-6 and J usage is TRBJ2-7, with D perhaps matching TRBD1 (6 bases). With 1 base removed from V and 1 base from J, the gap between germline ends came to 8 bases. The CDR3 is 14 amino acids. Germline CDR1 reads SGHVS; CDR2 reads FNYEAQ. As DNA, the CDR3 is TGTGCCAGCAGCTTAGGGGGGACATCCTACGAGCAGTACTTC. Translated, it gives CASSLGGTSYEQYF.

This clonotype was observed a few times. CDR3: CASSFQENSYEQYF. The CDR3 coding sequence is TGTGCCAGCAGCTTCCAGGAGAACTCCTACGAGCAGTACTTC. This chain uses TRBV7-2 with TRBJ2-7; unclear D gene. Germline-derived CDR1 and CDR2 are SGHTA and FQGNSA. V lost 3 bases, J lost 0 bases, and 9 bases lay in between. The CDR3 runs to 14 residues.